This record looks at one T cell receptor beta chain sequence and its context. Its specificity is unknown. V lost 0 bases to trimming and J lost 1 base, with 8 bases between them. This CDR3 is built from 15 residues. Germline V gene lookup returns CDR1 SGDLS and CDR2 YYNGEE. These data are taken from a study of cytomegalovirus exposure and HLA in healthy donors. Findings and caveats of the study: Serostatus for CMV was the only available immune exposure information. Confirmation was obtained in vitro that a few CMV-associated chains are specific for CMV antigens. Based on reports, TCR beta sequences accurately predicted HLA-A and HLA-B alleles for most subjects.

Primers included in the PCR were 60 Vbeta and 13 Jbeta primers. Repertoires were generated with immunoSEQ multiplex PCR, while TCRdb's copy carries only in-frame clones and drops some. The data contain more than 100,000 clones, less than 65% of them singletons. This chain connects TRBV9 to TRBJ1-5, with TRBD1 as a possible D gene (6 bases). The sequencing input was PBMCs. The clonotype comes from a man aged 35 to 55 in good health and CMV-seropositive. CDR3 residues: CASSVGQGSNQPQHF. The CDR3 region has the DNA TGTGCCAGCAGCGTAGGTCAGGGGAGCAATCAGCCCCAGCATTTT.